These T cell receptor beta chains were read from a single sample in a study of blood T cells in healthy people across ages. TCRdb itself ran the 5' RACE reads through MiXCR, one entry per CDR3 protein. The data show 1.5 million to 2 million distinct CDR3 sequences, 28% seen once. The sequencing sample was made of blood. These receptors originate from a woman aged 25 to 45 in good health. Both conserved end residues are part of each CDR3. The D gene is left open where the match is weak. Only some rows state a clone size, as once, few, many or a class for expanded clones.

V	J	D	size	CDR3	DNA
TRBV5-1	TRBJ2-3	NA	once	CASKSGAVTDTQYF	TGCGCCAGCAAATCCGGGGCTGTCACAGATACGCAGTATTTT
TRBV12-3/TRBV12-4	TRBJ2-5	NA	NA	CAGSFGRVGQYF	TGTGCCGGCAGTTTTGGCAGGGTTGGGCAGTACTTC
TRBV20-1	TRBJ2-1	TRBD2	few	CSARDRLSGSYNEQFF	TGCAGTGCTAGAGATCGTCTTAGCGGGAGTTACAATGAGCAGTTCTTC
TRBV10-2	TRBJ2-7	TRBD1	NA	CATVLLGQGYEQYF	TGCGCCACCGTCCTGCTGGGACAGGGCTACGAGCAGTACTTC
TRBV5-1	TRBJ2-1	NA	many	CASRQGQSRPNEQFF	TGCGCCAGCAGGCAGGGACAATCTCGACCAAATGAGCAGTTCTTC
TRBV5-1	TRBJ1-2	NA	NA	CASSLAGRINCGYTF	TGCGCCAGCAGCTTGGCAGGACGGATCAACTGTGGCTACACCTTC
TRBV3-1	TRBJ2-3	NA	NA	CASSQGNSGDTDTQYF	TGTGCCAGCAGCCAGGGTAATAGCGGTGACACAGATACGCAGTATTTT
TRBV27	TRBJ2-1	TRBD2	NA	CAGSSAGGGHNEQFF	TGTGCCGGCAGTTCAGCGGGAGGGGGGCACAATGAGCAGTTCTTC
TRBV28	TRBJ1-2	NA	few	CASISLLARYGYTF	TGTGCCAGCATATCACTCCTAGCCCGCTATGGCTACACCTTC
TRBV7-2	TRBJ2-7	NA	NA	CASSLGGTRINEQYF	TGTGCCAGCAGCTTAGGCGGGACCAGGATCAATGAGCAGTACTTC
TRBV28	TRBJ2-3	NA	NA	CASSFPRGLADTQYF	TGTGCCAGCAGTTTCCCCCGGGGGTTGGCAGATACGCAGTATTTT
TRBV5-1	TRBJ2-6	NA	NA	CASSLGPVSGANVPTF	TGCGCCAGCAGCTTGGGGCCTGTCTCTGGGGCCAACGTCCCGACTTTC
TRBV6-5	TRBJ2-1	NA	few	CASSRTAGREQFF	TGTGCCAGCAGTCGGACAGCTGGGCGCGAGCAGTTCTTC
TRBV6-5	TRBJ2-7	NA	many	CASSPGLGRGGSEQYF	TGTGCCAGCAGTCCCGGGCTGGGCAGAGGGGGATCCGAGCAGTACTTC
TRBV7-9	TRBJ1-5	NA	NA	CASSSPMEGGQQPQHF	TGTGCCAGCAGCTCTCCGATGGAGGGGGGGCAACAGCCCCAGCATTTT
TRBV7-6	TRBJ1-4	NA	few	CASSSEQGPNEKLFF	TGTGCCAGCAGCTCAGAACAGGGCCCTAATGAAAAACTGTTTTTT
TRBV3-1	TRBJ2-7	NA	NA	CASSQAGGPIYEQYF	TGTGCCAGCAGCCAAGCAGGGGGGCCCATCTACGAGCAGTACTTC
TRBV6-5	TRBJ2-7	NA	NA	CASSFRQRGYEQYF	TGTGCCAGCAGTTTTCGACAGAGGGGCTACGAGCAGTACTTC
TRBV7-2	TRBJ2-7	TRBD2	NA	CASSGTGGRGEQYF	TGTGCCAGCTCCGGCACGGGGGGGCGTGGAGAGCAGTACTTC
TRBV7-2	TRBJ2-3	TRBD2	NA	CASSPRDYGTDTQYF	TGTGCCAGCAGCCCCCGGGACTATGGCACAGATACGCAGTATTTT
TRBV10-3	TRBJ2-3	TRBD2	NA	CAISEFVLAGEQADTQYF	TGTGCCATCAGTGAGTTCGTACTAGCGGGGGAGCAGGCAGATACGCAGTATTTT
TRBV7-9	TRBJ1-1	NA	few	CASSLELGRTQGRGTEAFF	TGTGCCAGCAGCTTAGAATTAGGGCGCACACAGGGCCGAGGGACTGAAGCTTTCTTT
TRBV29-1	TRBJ2-4	NA	many	CSVGMAKNIQYF	TGCAGCGTCGGGATGGCCAAAAACATTCAGTACTTC
TRBV7-6	TRBJ1-1	NA	NA	CASSREETNTEAFF	TGTGCCAGCAGCCGCGAAGAGACGAACACTGAAGCTTTCTTT
TRBV29-1	TRBJ2-3	NA	NA	CSVLTGLSTDTQYF	TGCAGCGTTCTTACAGGGCTTAGCACAGATACGCAGTATTTT
TRBV7-9	TRBJ2-5	NA	once	CANSLRSTWETQYF	TGTGCCAACAGCTTAAGGTCAACTTGGGAGACCCAGTACTTC
TRBV29-1	TRBJ2-7	NA	many	CSVEGGDSYEQYF	TGCAGCGTTGAAGGCGGCGATTCCTACGAGCAGTACTTC
TRBV12-3/TRBV12-4	TRBJ2-7	TRBD2	NA	CASSYGTSGNEQYF	TGTGCCAGCAGTTACGGGACTAGCGGGAACGAGCAGTACTTC
TRBV6-5	TRBJ1-5	TRBD1	few	CASSERQGLNQPQHF	TGTGCCAGCAGTGAGAGACAGGGTTTGAACCAGCCCCAGCATTTT
TRBV5-1	TRBJ1-4	NA	NA	CASSLGTRDQNEKLFF	TGCGCCAGCAGCTTGGGGACCCGGGACCAGAATGAAAAACTGTTTTTT
TRBV15	TRBJ2-1	NA	NA	CATSSGGVPLNEQFF	TGTGCCACCAGCAGCGGTGGGGTCCCCCTAAATGAGCAGTTCTTC
TRBV27	TRBJ2-6	NA	many	CASTPLEVNGETPGANVLTF	TGTGCCAGCACCCCCCTTGAGGTGAACGGTGAAACCCCTGGGGCCAACGTCCTGACTTTC
TRBV2	TRBJ1-1	NA	NA	CASRGMGRINTEAFF	TGTGCCAGCAGGGGGATGGGCCGGATAAACACTGAAGCTTTCTTT
TRBV7-9	TRBJ1-2	NA	NA	CASSLALSEYGYTF	TGTGCCAGCAGCTTAGCACTCTCAGAGTATGGCTACACCTTC
TRBV30	TRBJ2-5	TRBD1	NA	CVWTQGAFLETQYF	TGTGTCTGGACTCAGGGGGCTTTTTTAGAGACCCAGTACTTC
TRBV3-1	TRBJ2-1	NA	few	CASSQRESDEQFF	TGTGCCAGCAGCCAAAGGGAGAGCGATGAGCAGTTCTTC
TRBV24-1	TRBJ2-3	NA	few	CATSDLKGFDRDTQYF	TGTGCCACCAGTGATTTGAAGGGGTTTGACCGGGATACGCAGTATTTT
TRBV6-1	TRBJ1-1	NA	NA	CASSESLWRDTEAFF	TGTGCCAGCAGTGAATCCCTATGGCGGGACACTGAAGCTTTCTTT
TRBV2	TRBJ1-5	NA	many	CASRQHSNQPQHF	TGTGCCAGCCGACAGCATAGCAATCAGCCCCAGCATTTT
TRBV12-3/TRBV12-4	TRBJ2-1	NA	NA	CASSHEGDSYNEQFF	TGTGCCAGCAGTCATGAAGGTGATTCCTACAATGAGCAGTTCTTC
TRBV3-1	TRBJ2-3	NA	few	CASSQETPSRSDTQYF	TGTGCCAGCAGCCAAGAAACCCCATCCCGCTCAGATACGCAGTATTTT
TRBV4-2	TRBJ2-1	NA	NA	CASSQSGALYNEQFF	TGTGCCAGCAGCCAGAGCGGAGCCCTCTACAATGAGCAGTTCTTC
TRBV20-1	TRBJ2-1	NA	NA	CSAGDSNRGLQSNEQFF	TGCAGTGCTGGAGATTCAAACCGGGGGCTACAATCAAATGAGCAGTTCTTC
TRBV6-2/TRBV6-3	TRBJ2-5	NA	NA	CASRLSLAPEETQYF	TGTGCCAGCAGACTTTCCCTAGCGCCTGAAGAGACCCAGTACTTC
TRBV18	TRBJ2-7	NA	many	CASSPKTGFSEQYF	TGTGCCAGCTCACCAAAAACAGGGTTCTCCGAGCAGTACTTC
TRBV20-1	TRBJ2-1	NA	NA	CSASGTGEQFF	TGCAGTGCTAGCGGGACGGGCGAGCAGTTCTTC
TRBV3-1	TRBJ2-5	NA	few	CASTASWETQYF	TGTGCCAGCACCGCAAGTTGGGAGACCCAGTACTTC
TRBV4-1	TRBJ2-7	NA	NA	CASRVSNSYEQYF	TGCGCCAGCAGGGTTAGTAACTCCTACGAGCAGTACTTC
TRBV7-2	TRBJ2-7	TRBD2	few	CASSSAGPSYEQYF	TGTGCCAGCAGTTCAGCGGGGCCCTCCTACGAGCAGTACTTC
TRBV29-1	TRBJ1-2	NA	many	CSAPHSTGRGYTF	TGCAGCGCTCCTCATTCAACAGGGCGAGGCTACACCTTC
TRBV7-2	TRBJ2-7	TRBD2	NA	CASSSLAGGVYEQYF	TGTGCCAGCAGCTCCTTAGCGGGAGGAGTATACGAGCAGTACTTC
TRBV6-7	TRBJ2-1	NA	few	CASNLGQSTTSYNEQFF	TGTGCCAGCAACCTAGGACAGTCAACCACCTCCTACAATGAGCAGTTCTTC
TRBV18	TRBJ1-6	NA	NA	CASQPQEREGGNSPLHF	TGTGCCAGCCAACCCCAGGAAAGGGAGGGGGGAAATTCACCCCTCCACTTT